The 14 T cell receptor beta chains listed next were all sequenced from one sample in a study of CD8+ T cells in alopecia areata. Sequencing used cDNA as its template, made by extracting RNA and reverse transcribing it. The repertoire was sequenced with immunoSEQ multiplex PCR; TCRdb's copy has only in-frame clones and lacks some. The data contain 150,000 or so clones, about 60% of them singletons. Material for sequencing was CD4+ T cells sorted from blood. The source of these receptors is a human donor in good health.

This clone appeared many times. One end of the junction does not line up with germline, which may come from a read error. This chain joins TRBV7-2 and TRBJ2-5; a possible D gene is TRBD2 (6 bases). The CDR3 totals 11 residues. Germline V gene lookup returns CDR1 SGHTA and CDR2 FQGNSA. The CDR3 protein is CASSYLLALHF. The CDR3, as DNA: TGTGCCAGCTCATATTTACTAGCACTTCACTTC.

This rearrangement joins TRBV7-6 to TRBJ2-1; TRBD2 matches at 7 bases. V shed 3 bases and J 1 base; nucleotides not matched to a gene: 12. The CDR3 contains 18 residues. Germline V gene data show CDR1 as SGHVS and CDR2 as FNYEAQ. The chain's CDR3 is CASSLVPTSMESYNEQFF. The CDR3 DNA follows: TGTGCCAGCAGCTTGGTTCCGACTAGCATGGAGTCCTACAATGAGCAGTTCTTC.

The DNA for the CDR3 is TGCAGTGCTAGAGGACGAGATGCATCTTTCTTT. Translation: CSARGRDASFF. The chain employs TRBV20-1 and TRBJ1-1, with D unresolved. The CDR3 is made up of 11 amino acids. V lost 1 base, J lost 12 bases, and 12 bases lay in between. CDR1 and CDR2 from the germline V gene are DFQATT and SNEGSKA (reference sequence).

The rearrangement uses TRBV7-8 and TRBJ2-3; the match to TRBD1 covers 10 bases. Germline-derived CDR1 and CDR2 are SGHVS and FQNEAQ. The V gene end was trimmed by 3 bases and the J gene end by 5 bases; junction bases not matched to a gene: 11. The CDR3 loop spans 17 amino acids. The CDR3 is CASSFPGRDRGGDTQYF. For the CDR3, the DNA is TGTGCCAGCAGCTTTCCGGGCCGGGACAGGGGCGGAGATACGCAGTATTTT.

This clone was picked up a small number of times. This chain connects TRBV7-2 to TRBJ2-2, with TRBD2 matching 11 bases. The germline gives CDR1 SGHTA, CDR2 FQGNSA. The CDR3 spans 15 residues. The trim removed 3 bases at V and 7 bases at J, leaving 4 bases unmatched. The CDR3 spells CASSLASGRIGELFF. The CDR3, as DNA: TGTGCCAGCAGCTTGGCTAGCGGGAGGATCGGGGAGCTGTTTTTT. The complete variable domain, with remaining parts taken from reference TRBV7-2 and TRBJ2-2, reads GAGVSQSPSNKVTEKGKDVELRCDPISGHTALYWYRQSLGQGLEFLIYFQGNSAPDKSGLPSDRFSAERTGGSVSTLTIQRTQQEDSAVYLCASSLASGRIGELFFGEGSRLTVL.

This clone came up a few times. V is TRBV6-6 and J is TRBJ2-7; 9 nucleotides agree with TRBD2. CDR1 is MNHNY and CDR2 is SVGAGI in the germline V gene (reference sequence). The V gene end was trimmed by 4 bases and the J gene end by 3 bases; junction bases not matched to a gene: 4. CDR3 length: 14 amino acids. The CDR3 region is CASSSGLAHYEQYF. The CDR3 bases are TGTGCCAGCAGTTCGGGACTAGCCCACTACGAGCAGTACTTC.

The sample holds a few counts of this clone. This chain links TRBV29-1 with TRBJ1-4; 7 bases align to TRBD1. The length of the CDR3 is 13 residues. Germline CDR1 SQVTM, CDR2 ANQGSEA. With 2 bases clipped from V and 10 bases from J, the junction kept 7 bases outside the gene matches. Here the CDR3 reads CSVERGQRGKLFF. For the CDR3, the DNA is TGCAGCGTTGAAAGGGGGCAAAGAGGAAAACTGTTTTTT.

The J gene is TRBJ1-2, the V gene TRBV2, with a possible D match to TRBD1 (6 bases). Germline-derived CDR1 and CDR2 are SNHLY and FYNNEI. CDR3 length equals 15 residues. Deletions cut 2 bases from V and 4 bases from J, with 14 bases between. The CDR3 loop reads CASSENTGAVYGYTF. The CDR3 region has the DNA TGTGCCAGCAGTGAAAATACGGGGGCGGTCTATGGCTACACCTTC.

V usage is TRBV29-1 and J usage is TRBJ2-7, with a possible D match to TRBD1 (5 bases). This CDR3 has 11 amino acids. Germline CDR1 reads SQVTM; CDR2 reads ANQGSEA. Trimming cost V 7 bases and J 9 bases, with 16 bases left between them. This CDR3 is CSGIGHEGQYF. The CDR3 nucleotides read TGCAGCGGTATAGGACACGAAGGGCAGTACTTC.

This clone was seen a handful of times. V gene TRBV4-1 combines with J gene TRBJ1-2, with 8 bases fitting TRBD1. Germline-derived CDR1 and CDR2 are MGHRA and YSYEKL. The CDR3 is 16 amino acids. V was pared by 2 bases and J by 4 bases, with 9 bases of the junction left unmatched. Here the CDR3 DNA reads TGCGCCAGCAGCCAAATAAGGACAGGGCCCGTCTATGGCTACACCTTC. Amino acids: CASSQIRTGPVYGYTF.

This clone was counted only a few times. The DNA for the CDR3 is TGCAGCACCGGGAGGGGGCGAGAGACCCAGTACTTC. It yields the protein CSTGRGRETQYF. V is TRBV29-1 and J is TRBJ2-5; weak D call: TRBD2 (8 bases). Trimming removed 8 bases from V and 4 bases from J, with 14 bases in between. The V gene's germline CDR1 is SQVTM and CDR2 ANQGSEA. CDR3 length: 12 amino acids.

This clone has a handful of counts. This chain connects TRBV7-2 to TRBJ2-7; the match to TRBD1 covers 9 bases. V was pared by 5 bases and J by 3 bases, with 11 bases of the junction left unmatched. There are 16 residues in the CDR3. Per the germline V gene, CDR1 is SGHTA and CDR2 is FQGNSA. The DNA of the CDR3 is TGTGCCAGCAGCAAGGGACAGGGATATCTTGGCTACGAGCAGTACTTC. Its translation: CASSKGQGYLGYEQYF.

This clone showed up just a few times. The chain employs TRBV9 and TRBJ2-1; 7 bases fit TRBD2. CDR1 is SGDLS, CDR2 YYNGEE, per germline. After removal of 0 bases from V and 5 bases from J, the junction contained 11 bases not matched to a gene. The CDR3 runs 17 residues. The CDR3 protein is CASSVATVGRGNNEQFF. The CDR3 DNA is TGTGCCAGCAGCGTAGCTACGGTGGGGAGGGGAAACAATGAGCAGTTCTTC.

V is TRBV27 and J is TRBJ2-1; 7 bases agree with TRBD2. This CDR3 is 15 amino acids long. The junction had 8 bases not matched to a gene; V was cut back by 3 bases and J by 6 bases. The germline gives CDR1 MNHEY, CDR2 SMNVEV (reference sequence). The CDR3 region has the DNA TGTGCCAGCAGTTTGACCAGCGGGGCCGGCAATGAGCAGTTCTTC. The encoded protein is CASSLTSGAGNEQFF.